Here is one T cell receptor (beta chain) with its context. Its antigen is unidentified. Only in-frame clones appear in the TCRdb table, and some are missing; sequencing was by immunoSEQ multiplex PCR. The sample contains some 9,800 clones, 92% of which appear only once. V dropped 2 bases and J dropped 4; count of bases not matched to a gene: 7. The CDR3 is 15 amino acids. Germline V CDR1 and CDR2: SGHRS, YFSETQ. This specimen belongs to a study of STAT3 mutations in large granular lymphocyte leukemia. Study-level information: Roughly half the longitudinally sequenced T-LGLL patients had canonical STAT3 mutations. General study findings and limits: Treatment regimens differed across patients between samplings. Every T-LGLL patient had at least one immunodominant TCRbeta clonotype.

The clonotype comes from a man in his 60s with T-cell large granular lymphocyte leukemia. Some clones in this sample may be carry-over from other donors' samples. The sample consisted of peripheral blood mononuclear cells. The rearrangement joins TRBV5-1 to TRBJ2-3, with 7 bases aligning to TRBD1. CDR3 loop: CASSLQGYIADTQYF. In DNA, the CDR3 is TGCGCCAGCAGCTTACAGGGGTATATCGCAGATACGCAGTATTTT.